This T cell receptor (beta chain) was found in a study of shared clonotypes between healthy human individuals. Whole-study findings and limits: An anticipated effect of sequencing depth on clonotype sharing among donors was recognized. Only blood underwent sampling, and tissue repertoires likely differ.

Approximately 30,000 T cell genomes, or 250 to 300 ng DNA, went into unsorted PBMC replicate PCRs. Clones were read by immunoSEQ multiplex PCR, and TCRdb kept only the in-frame ones, dropping some. Here the sample spans 490,000 or so clones, 65% to 80% being singletons. As to this clone: Its antigen remains unidentified.

The CDR3 length is 15 residues. CDR1 MNHEY and CDR2 SVGAGI come from the germline V gene. Trimming took off 0 bases at V and 4 bases at J, with 9 bases between the two ends. The TCR comes from a woman between 40 and 50 years old in good health. Some clones in this sample may be carry-over from other donors' samples. This chain connects TRBV6-5 to TRBJ1-4, with D perhaps matching TRBD1 (5 bases). The sequenced sample was PBMCs. CDR3 bases: TGTGCCAGCAGTTACTCACGGGGGGGTAATGAAAAACTGTTTTTT. This gives the protein CASSYSRGGNEKLFF.